One and the same sample provided the 3 T cell receptor beta chains below, sequenced in a study of graft-versus-host responses after intestinal transplantation. What these receptors recognize is not known. Assay used: immunoSEQ multiplex PCR; TCRdb lists only in-frame clones, some missing. The profile shows roughly 120,000 clones, about 92% of them singletons. The sample in question was unstimulated CD8+ T cells sorted from spleen or lymph node cells, obtained before transplant. These TCRs come from a human donor who was the organ donor for an intestinal transplant.

The chain employs TRBV2 and TRBJ2-7; 8 bases are shared with TRBD2. Germline trimming cut 6 bases from V and 3 bases from J; bases unmatched to any gene: 1. Germline loops: CDR1 SNHLY, CDR2 FYNNEI. This CDR3 contains 12 residues. Written as DNA, the CDR3 is TGTGCCAGCAGCGGGAGGGGCTACGAGCAGTACTTC. It yields the protein CASSGRGYEQYF.

V and J are TRBV7-9 and TRBJ2-1, with no clear D. Germline V lookup: CDR1 SEHNR, CDR2 FQNEAQ (reference sequence). The CDR3 runs 15 residues. V lost 4 bases to trimming and J lost 2 bases, with 12 bases between them. The CDR3: CASSSEVWAYNEQFF. CDR3 coding DNA: TGTGCCAGCAGCTCAGAAGTATGGGCCTACAATGAGCAGTTCTTC.

V and J are TRBV28 and TRBJ1-2; 7 bases agree with TRBD1. V lost 7 bases, J lost 7 bases, and 9 bases stayed unmatched. This CDR3 has 13 residues. Per the germline V gene, CDR1 is MDHEN and CDR2 is SYDVKM. CDR3 coding DNA: TGTGCCAGCACCGAGACAGGGTACGGTGGCTACACCTTC. It yields the protein CASTETGYGGYTF.